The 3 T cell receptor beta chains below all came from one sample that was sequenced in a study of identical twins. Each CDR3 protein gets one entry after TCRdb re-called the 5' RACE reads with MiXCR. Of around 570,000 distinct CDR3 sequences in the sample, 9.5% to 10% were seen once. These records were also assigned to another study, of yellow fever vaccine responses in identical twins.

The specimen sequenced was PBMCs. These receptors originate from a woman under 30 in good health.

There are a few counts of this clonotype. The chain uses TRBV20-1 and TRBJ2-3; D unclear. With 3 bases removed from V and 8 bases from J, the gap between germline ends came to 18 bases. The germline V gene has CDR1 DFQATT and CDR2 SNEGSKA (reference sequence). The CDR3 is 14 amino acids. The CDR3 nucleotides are TGCAGTGCTAGGGGCTACTGGGAAGTGGTTACGCAGTATTTT. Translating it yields CSARGYWEVVTQYF.

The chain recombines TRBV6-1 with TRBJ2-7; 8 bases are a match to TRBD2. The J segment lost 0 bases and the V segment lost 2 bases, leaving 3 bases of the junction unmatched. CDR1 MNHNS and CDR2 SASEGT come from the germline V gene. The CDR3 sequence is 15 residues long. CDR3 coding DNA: TGTGCCAGCAGTGAACTAGCGGGCCTCTCCTACGAGCAGTACTTC. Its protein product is CASSELAGLSYEQYF.

The CDR3 nucleotides read TGCAGCGTTGAGGAGGACGGAAACTCCTACGAGCAGTACTTC. Translating gives CSVEEDGNSYEQYF. This chain links TRBV29-1 with TRBJ2-7; the D gene is possibly TRBD2 (5 bases). CDR1 and CDR2 (germline): SQVTM, ANQGSEA. The length of the CDR3 is 14 residues. V gave up 3 bases and J gave up 0 bases, with 12 bases separating them.